This T cell receptor (beta chain) emerged from a study of T-cell reconstitution after alpha-beta-depleted transplantation in children. Trimming pared 4 bases from V and 0 bases from J, leaving 9 bases between. CDR1 SEHNR and CDR2 FQNEAQ come from the germline V gene (reference sequence). This CDR3 has 14 residues. Using unique molecular identifiers, the investigators prepared the TCRbeta library. TCRdb used MiXCR to reprocess the PCR reads, holding one entry per CDR3 protein. The profile shows 780,000 or so distinct CDR3 sequences, 16% of them singletons. At least ten counts were recorded for this clonotype.

This sample comprised PBMCs, mostly from graft donor cells, obtained 360 days after TCRalphabeta/CD19-depleted stem cell transplant. V and J are TRBV7-9 and TRBJ1-2; the D is unclear. This receptor was taken from a male patient younger than 18 who had a stem cell transplant for acute lymphoblastic leukemia, so the T cells may come from the graft donor. CDR3: CASSYSGANYGYTF. DNA of the CDR3: TGTGCCAGCAGCTACTCGGGAGCTAACTATGGCTACACCTTC.